This is a list of T cell receptor beta chains from one sample in a study of OX40 agonist ivuxolimab in advanced cancers. Profiling relied on immunoSEQ multiplex PCR, and the TCRdb table lists in-frame clones only, not all of them. The sample contains over 45,000 clones, 82% of which appear only once. The source material was CD4+ or CD8+ T cells sorted from blood, sampled in a trial of the OX40 agonist ivuxolimab. The receptors were gathered from an adult with an advanced solid tumor such as melanoma, head and neck, liver or kidney cancer. Each CDR3 is given with its conserved first and last residue. Each record gives: CDR3 length, V gene, D gene, J gene, CDR3 DNA, CDR3 protein. The D gene is left open where the match is weak.

13	TRBV30	.	TRBJ2-1	TGTGCCTGGAGTGATCACCGACGTTATGAGCAGTTCTTC	CAWSDHRRYEQFF
18	TRBV6-1	TRBD1	TRBJ1-5	TGTGCCAGCAGTGGGGGAGGGACAGGGTCCTATAGCAATCAGCCCCAGCATTTT	CASSGGGTGSYSNQPQHF
15	TRBV11-2	.	TRBJ2-1	TGTGCCAGCAGCTTAGGGGCGGAGTCCTACAATGAGCAGTTCTTC	CASSLGAESYNEQFF
15	TRBV9	.	TRBJ1-4	TGTGCCAGCAGCGTAGAGGGCAGGGACGGCGAAAAACTGTTTTTT	CASSVEGRDGEKLFF
14	TRBV6-1	.	TRBJ1-1	TGTGCCAGCAAGCACGGAGCCGGGACCGTGGTAACTTTCTTT	CASKHGAGTVVTFF
16	TRBV11-2	.	TRBJ1-3	TGTGCCAGCAGCTTCAATTTGAGGGTTGCTGGAAACACCATATATTTT	CASSFNLRVAGNTIYF
9	TRBV30	.	TRBJ1-1	TGTGCCTGCGCTCCCGGGACAAGTTTT	CACAPGTSF
16	TRBV9	TRBD1	TRBJ1-2	TGTGCCAGCAGCGTAGTCCGACAGGGATCTAACTATGGCTACACCTTC	CASSVVRQGSNYGYTF
13	TRBV19	.	TRBJ1-3	TGTGCCAGTACAGGGCTGGACGGAAACACCATATATTTT	CASTGLDGNTIYF
13	TRBV15	.	TRBJ2-7	TGTGCCACCAGCAGAGAGGTTCTGGGCGAGCAGTACTTC	CATSREVLGEQYF
16	TRBV15	.	TRBJ2-7	TGTGCCACCAGCAGAGCGGCTGGACAGAGGAACTACGAGCAGTACTTC	CATSRAAGQRNYEQYF
14	TRBV9	.	TRBJ2-1	TGTGCCAGCAGCGTAAGTGAGTTATTTGGTGAGCAGTTCTTC	CASSVSELFGEQFF
15	TRBV19	.	TRBJ1-5	TGTGCCAGTAGTATAGGGCAGCTTCTTGATCAGCCCCAGCATTTT	CASSIGQLLDQPQHF
15	TRBV6-1	.	TRBJ2-3	TGTGCCAGCAGTTCAGGAGGCTTTAGCACAGATACGCAGTATTTT	CASSSGGFSTDTQYF
14	TRBV2	.	TRBJ1-4	TGTGCCAGCAGTGCTTCAGGGACTAATGAAAAACTGTTTTTT	CASSASGTNEKLFF
16	TRBV7-2	.	TRBJ2-3	TGTGCCAGCAGCTTAGAACTAGCCATAAGCACAGATACGCAGTATTTT	CASSLELAISTDTQYF
14	TRBV5-1	.	TRBJ1-2	TGCGCCAGCAGCCCAGAACGGGGTTTCTATGGCTACACCTTC	CASSPERGFYGYTF
17	TRBV1	.	TRBJ2-7	TGCACCAGCAGCCAGGGACTAGCGGGAGGACGCTCCTACGAGCAGTACTTC	CTSSQGLAGGRSYEQYF